A selection of T cell receptor beta chains follows, all from one sample in a study of cytomegalovirus exposure and HLA in healthy donors. Libraries were prepared by immunoSEQ multiplex PCR; TCRdb keeps only in-frame clonotypes and omits some of them. The sample data list about 53,000 clones. Sequenced material: PBMCs. Receptors originate from a man aged 18 to 30 in good health and CMV-seropositive. Each CDR3 is given with its conserved first and last residue. Fields, in order: J gene, D gene, V gene, CDR3 DNA, CDR3 protein. D genes are given only for firm matches.

j_gene: TRBJ1-4
d_gene: -
v_gene: TRBV5-1
CDR3nt: TGCGCCAGCAGCTTGAAAAGGGAGGTGGGTGAAAAACTGTTTTTT
CDR3aa: CASSLKREVGEKLFF

j_gene: TRBJ2-1
d_gene: TRBD2
v_gene: TRBV19
CDR3nt: TGTGCCAGTAGTATTCGCGCTAGCGGGAGGGCCGATGAGCAGTTCTTC
CDR3aa: CASSIRASGRADEQFF

j_gene: TRBJ2-1
d_gene: TRBD2
v_gene: TRBV30
CDR3nt: TGTGCATTCGCACTAGCGGGAGCTGATGAGCAGTTCTTC
CDR3aa: CAFALAGADEQFF

j_gene: TRBJ1-1
d_gene: -
v_gene: TRBV11-3
CDR3nt: TGTGCCAGCAGCTCAACGATCGGGAACACTGAAGCTTTCTTT
CDR3aa: CASSSTIGNTEAFF

j_gene: TRBJ2-1
d_gene: TRBD2
v_gene: TRBV4-1
CDR3nt: TGCGCCAGCAGCCAAGATAGACTAGCGGAATACAATGAGCAGTTCTTC
CDR3aa: CASSQDRLAEYNEQFF

j_gene: TRBJ2-1
d_gene: -
v_gene: TRBV11-3
CDR3nt: TGTGCCAGCAGCTTAGTAACGGGGTCAGGCAATGAGCAGTTCTTC
CDR3aa: CASSLVTGSGNEQFF

j_gene: TRBJ2-7
d_gene: TRBD1
v_gene: TRBV19
CDR3nt: TGTGCCAGTAGTTCCCACCGGGACAGGGGCTACGAGCAGTACTTC
CDR3aa: CASSSHRDRGYEQYF

j_gene: TRBJ1-1
d_gene: -
v_gene: TRBV6-1
CDR3nt: TGTGCCAGCTCCCTGGAGAGGAACACTGAAGCTTTCTTT
CDR3aa: CASSLERNTEAFF

j_gene: TRBJ2-1
d_gene: -
v_gene: TRBV13
CDR3nt: TGTGCCAGCAGCTTAAGCCCTTACAATGAGCAGTTCTTC
CDR3aa: CASSLSPYNEQFF

j_gene: TRBJ2-1
d_gene: -
v_gene: TRBV28
CDR3nt: TGTGCCAGCTTAACGGGGAGAGGGAAAGACAATGAGCAGTTCTTC
CDR3aa: CASLTGRGKDNEQFF

j_gene: TRBJ2-7
d_gene: TRBD2
v_gene: TRBV29-1
CDR3nt: TGCAGCGTGACTAGCGGGAGCTCCTACGAGCAGTACTTC
CDR3aa: CSVTSGSSYEQYF

j_gene: TRBJ1-4
d_gene: -
v_gene: TRBV5-8
CDR3nt: TGTGCCAGCAGCTTGGGACAGAAGGGGAGGTGGTTGCGTGAAAAACTGTTTTTT
CDR3aa: CASSLGQKGRWLREKLFF

j_gene: TRBJ1-5
d_gene: -
v_gene: TRBV19
CDR3nt: TGTGCCAGTAGTTTTAACAATCAGCCCCAGCATTTT
CDR3aa: CASSFNNQPQHF

j_gene: TRBJ1-2
d_gene: -
v_gene: TRBV30
CDR3nt: TGTGCCTGGAAGTTGCAGTTAGGCTACACCTTC
CDR3aa: CAWKLQLGYTF

j_gene: TRBJ1-6
d_gene: -
v_gene: TRBV6-5
CDR3nt: TGTGCCAGCAGCAAGATGAGCTCCTATAATTCACCCCTCCACTTT
CDR3aa: CASSKMSSYNSPLHF

j_gene: TRBJ2-7
d_gene: -
v_gene: TRBV27
CDR3nt: TGTGCCAGCAGTTCACAGGGTAGAGTTGGCTGGGAGCAGTACTTC
CDR3aa: CASSSQGRVGWEQYF

j_gene: TRBJ2-1
d_gene: TRBD2
v_gene: TRBV11-2
CDR3nt: TGTGCCAGCAGCTCTAGCGGGACTTCCTACAATGAGCAGTTCTTC
CDR3aa: CASSSSGTSYNEQFF

j_gene: TRBJ2-7
d_gene: TRBD2
v_gene: TRBV27
CDR3nt: TGTGCCAGCAGTTTTGGGAGGGACCTGGAGCAGTACTTC
CDR3aa: CASSFGRDLEQYF

j_gene: TRBJ2-3
d_gene: -
v_gene: TRBV13
CDR3nt: TGTGCCAGCAGCCCTAGGGTTACGGGAGCAAGCACAGATACGCAGTATTTT
CDR3aa: CASSPRVTGASTDTQYF

j_gene: TRBJ2-7
d_gene: -
v_gene: TRBV9
CDR3nt: TGTGCCAGCAGCGTATCCGGGAGCGGGTCCTACGAGCAGTACTTC
CDR3aa: CASSVSGSGSYEQYF